This T cell receptor (beta chain) was sequenced during a study of identical twins. Study-level points and caveats: Beta out-of-frame twin sharing showed a weaker excess. Analyses of zero insertions could be partly confounded by invariant MAIT and iNKT cells.

This CDR3 is built from 14 residues. Between the trimmed V and J ends, which lost 0 bases and 2 bases, there was a span of 6 bases. Germline V lookup: CDR1 SEHNR, CDR2 FQNEAQ (reference sequence). On this clonotype itself: Its matching antigen is unknown.

Template switching supplied a universal primer site; unique molecular identifiers were carried on the cDNA. Each CDR3 protein is one row after TCRdb ran MiXCR on the 5' RACE reads. The data contain under 900,000 distinct CDR3 sequences, about 18% of them singletons. This same sample was also part of a study on T cells expressing NK-cell markers. Turning to that study: Sequencing covered eight donors, seven HCMV-seropositive and one seronegative.

This receptor was obtained from a woman aged 18-29 years in good health. Sequenced input: PBMCs. J is TRBJ2-3 and V is TRBV7-9, with no clear D. The CDR3 sequence is CASSLAQITDTQYF. The DNA of the CDR3 is TGTGCCAGCAGCTTAGCGCAGATCACAGATACGCAGTATTTT. The variable domain in full, completed from reference TRBV7-9 and TRBJ2-3, reads DTGVSQNPRHKITKRGQNVTFRCDPISEHNRLYWYRQTLGQGPEFLTYFQNEAQLEKSRLLSDRFSAERPKGSFSTLEIQRTEQGDSAMYLCASSLAQITDTQYFGPGTRLTVL.